The 8 T cell receptor beta chains presented below share a single source sample, sequenced in a study of early T cells in non-severe SARS-CoV-2 infection. TCRdb reanalysed the 5' RACE reads using MiXCR and keeps one entry per CDR3 protein. Here the sample spans roughly 64,000 distinct CDR3 sequences, 7.5% to 9% being singletons. The specimen comprised whole blood, sampled at baseline. The origin of the receptors is an adult who was a healthcare worker with PCR-confirmed SARS-CoV-2 infection or an uninfected control (not recorded which).

The chain carries TRBV11-3 and TRBJ2-1; tentative D call: TRBD1 (6 bases). Germline lookup yields CDR1 SGHNT and CDR2 YENEEA. V was cut by 5 bases and J by 5 bases, with 13 bases left in between. The CDR3 runs 14 residues. The CDR3 reads CASSAGAPHNEQFF. In DNA form, the CDR3 reads TGTGCCAGCAGCGCAGGGGCCCCCCACAATGAGCAGTTCTTC.

This clonotype was seen a single time. This chain links TRBV2 with TRBJ2-5, with D unclear. Germline lookup yields CDR1 SNHLY and CDR2 FYNNEI. The CDR3 length is 14 residues. Trimming took 3 bases from V and 0 from J, leaving 8 bases between them. The CDR3, as DNA: TGTGCCAGCAGTGATAGGACGGACCAAGAGACCCAGTACTTC. Its protein product is CASSDRTDQETQYF.

As concerns this clonotype: This sequence may be a read error, since a much larger clone differs from it by one base. Likely a read error: the CDR3 ends without its conserved phenylalanine or tryptophan. The chain has TRBV10-3 and TRBJ2-7, with 7 positions matching TRBD2. V dropped 6 bases and J dropped 6; count of bases not matched to a gene: 5. Germline V gives CDR1 ENHRY, CDR2 SYGVKD. The CDR3 loop spans 12 amino acids. Here the CDR3 reads CAISERDAEQYL. DNA of the CDR3: TGTGCCATCAGCGAGCGGGATGCCGAGCAGTACCTC.

This clonotype was observed many times. This chain connects TRBV4-3 to TRBJ2-4, with D possibly being TRBD2 (5 bases). This CDR3 region has 17 residues. The V gene lost 0 bases and the J gene lost 4 bases, with 16 bases spanning the gap. Germline loops: CDR1 LGHNA, CDR2 YSLEER. As DNA, the CDR3 is TGCGCCAGCAGCCAAGAAGGATTGGGGAGTGTAAAAAACATTCAGTACTTC. It encodes CASSQEGLGSVKNIQYF.

This clonotype has ten or more counts. As DNA, the CDR3 is TGTGCCAGCCAGACAGCGAAGATCTCTGGAAACACCATATATTTT. Translating gives CASQTAKISGNTIYF. The rearrangement links TRBV6-5 to TRBJ1-3; D may be TRBD1 (5 bases). CDR1 and CDR2 from the germline V gene are MNHEY and SVGAGI. The CDR3 length is 15 residues. Trimming cost V 8 bases and J 0 bases, with 14 bases left between them.

This clonotype was seen a few times. The V call is TRBV2, the J call TRBJ2-1; 7 bases match TRBD2. The CDR3 has 14 residues. CDR1 is SNHLY, CDR2 FYNNEI, per germline. Trimming cost V 4 bases and J 5 bases; bases outside gene matches: 5. CDR3 DNA sequence: TGTGCCAGCAGTGTCGGCGGGGGAGACAATGAGCAGTTCTTC. This gives the protein CASSVGGGDNEQFF.

The rearrangement joins TRBV7-6 to TRBJ1-2; D perhaps matches TRBD1 (5 bases). The CDR3 is made up of 13 amino acids. Germline V gene sequence: CDR1 SGHVS, CDR2 FNYEAQ. V dropped 5 bases and J dropped 4 bases, with 11 bases sitting between them. CDR3 sequence (DNA): TGTGCCAGCAGCCTGGGGCAGAGCTATGGCTACACCTTC. Encoded protein: CASSLGQSYGYTF.

This clonotype was detected ten times or more. V is TRBV20-1 and J is TRBJ2-4; 8 nucleotides line up with TRBD2. V lost 3 bases to trimming and J lost 8 bases; unmatched junction nucleotides: 12. The CDR3 is 15 amino acids. The germline gives CDR1 DFQATT, CDR2 SNEGSKA (reference sequence). The DNA for the CDR3 is TGCAGTGCTAGCGACCGACTAGCGACGTTGGACATTCAGTACTTC. It translates to CSASDRLATLDIQYF.